The next 22 T cell receptor beta chains were all read from a single sample in a study of T cell repertoires in cytomegalovirus infection. These receptors have no known antigen. TCRdb analysed the reads with MiXCR anew, one entry per CDR3 protein. The data hold approximately 310,000 distinct CDR3 sequences, with around a quarter observed a single time. Sequenced material: cultured PBMCs, taken from culture after CMV antigen stimulation. The source is a human donor in good health (CMV status not recorded). Some clones in this sample may be carry-over from other donors' samples.

A few counts support this clonotype. The V call is TRBV6-6, the J call TRBJ1-1; 7 bases match TRBD1. J lost 0 bases, V lost 2 bases, and 3 bases had no gene match. The CDR3 extends over 15 amino acids. CDR1 MNHNY and CDR2 SVGAGI come from the germline V gene (reference sequence). The CDR3 sequence: CASSYTGDLNTEAFF. As DNA, the CDR3 is TGTGCCAGCAGTTACACAGGGGACCTGAACACTGAAGCTTTCTTT.

This clonotype was seen ten or more times. V and J are TRBV28 and TRBJ1-4, with TRBD1 as a possible D gene (6 bases). Trimming left V 5 bases short and J 3 bases short, with 10 bases between. CDR3 length: 14 amino acids. CDR1 MDHEN and CDR2 SYDVKM come from the germline V gene. CDR3 DNA sequence: TGTGCCAGCAGTCAACAGGGATCTAATGAAAAACTGTTTTTT. Its translation: CASSQQGSNEKLFF.

With respect to this clonotype: A much larger clonotype is one base distant, so this may be a read error. The missing conserved phenylalanine or tryptophan at the end of this CDR3 makes a read error likely. This chain connects TRBV7-2 to TRBJ1-3; D remains unclear. V dropped 2 bases and J dropped 1 base, with 6 bases sitting between them. The CDR3 contains 14 residues. Germline V gene sequence: CDR1 SGHTA, CDR2 FQGNSA. The CDR3 sequence: CASSLSLSGNTIYS. The DNA of the CDR3 is TGTGCCAGCAGCTTAAGTCTTTCTGGAAACACCATATATTCT.

This clonotype was seen a handful of times. This chain connects TRBV20-1 to TRBJ2-3; 9 bases line up with TRBD2. After removal of 6 bases from V and 0 bases from J, the junction contained 10 bases not matched to a gene. The length of the CDR3 is 16 residues. CDR1 and CDR2 from the germline V gene are DFQATT and SNEGSKA (reference sequence). CDR3 coding DNA: TGCAGTGCCGAGAGCCTTAGCGGGGGTAGCACAGATACGCAGTATTTT. Its translation is CSAESLSGGSTDTQYF.

This clonotype was recorded many times. The chain combines TRBV12-3 or TRBV12-4 with TRBJ2-1; 8 nucleotides line up with TRBD2. CDR3 length: 15 residues. V lost 1 base to trimming and J lost 5 bases; unmatched junction nucleotides: 4. CDR3 DNA sequence: TGTGCCAGCAGTTTAGTGGCGGGAGGACACAATGAGCAGTTCTTC. Translating it yields CASSLVAGGHNEQFF.

The chain carries TRBV12-3 or TRBV12-4 and TRBJ1-5, with D possibly being TRBD1 (5 bases). V was shortened by 3 bases and J by 0 bases, with 6 bases between the two germline ends. There are 14 residues in the CDR3. CDR3 sequence (DNA): TGTGCCAGCAGTTTTGGACATAGCAATCAGCCCCAGCATTTT. It yields the protein CASSFGHSNQPQHF.

This clonotype was seen ten or more times. The CDR3 region has the DNA TGTGCCAGCAGCATAGGGACAGCTCCATTTCGCTACGAGCAGTACTTC. Its protein is CASSIGTAPFRYEQYF. The chain combines TRBV7-2 with TRBJ2-7; TRBD1 matches 7 bases. V lost 5 bases to trimming and J lost 3 bases; unmatched junction nucleotides: 13. The germline CDR1 and CDR2 sequences are SGHTA and FQGNSA. The CDR3 loop spans 16 amino acids.

The sample holds a few counts of this clonotype. The genes are TRBV7-3 and TRBJ2-3; 11 bases are a match to TRBD2. The germline V gene has CDR1 SGHTA and CDR2 FQGTGA. CDR3 size: 15 residues. The V gene end was trimmed by 7 bases and the J gene end by 5 bases; junction bases not matched to a gene: 8. CDR3 residues: CASTTLAGGEDTQYF. CDR3 DNA sequence: TGTGCCAGCACCACTTTAGCGGGAGGGGAAGATACGCAGTATTTT. Filled out from reference TRBV7-3 and TRBJ2-3, the complete variable domain reads GAGVSQTPSNKVTEKGKYVELRCDPISGHTALYWYRQSLGQGPEFLIYFQGTGAADDSGLPNDRFFAVRPEGSVSTLKIQRTERGDSAVYLCASTTLAGGEDTQYFGPGTRLTVL.

This clonotype came up a few times. The chain couples TRBV20-1 to TRBJ2-1; 7 bases map to TRBD2. V shed 5 bases, J shed 3 bases, and the junction held 10 bases outside the gene matches. In germline, CDR1 is DFQATT, CDR2 SNEGSKA (reference sequence). This CDR3 has 15 amino acids. CDR3 amino acids: CSAVLRTRGYNEQFF. CDR3 DNA sequence: TGCAGTGCTGTACTACGGACTAGGGGCTACAATGAGCAGTTCTTC.

This clonotype was detected only a few times. This chain connects TRBV6-1 to TRBJ2-3; the D is unclear. Trimming took 0 bases from V and 7 from J, leaving 11 bases between them. Germline V gene lookup returns CDR1 MNHNS and CDR2 SASEGT. The CDR3 runs 14 residues. This CDR3 is CASSEATVRYTQYF. The CDR3 nucleotides read TGTGCCAGCAGTGAAGCTACTGTCCGGTATACGCAGTATTTT.

This chain connects TRBV12-3 or TRBV12-4 to TRBJ2-3; 7 bases align to TRBD2. V was clipped by 4 bases and J by 2 bases; unmatched bases: 9. This CDR3 is 16 amino acids long. The CDR3 DNA sequence: TGTGCCAGCAGTTCGCCTTGGGGGGGAACCACAGATACGCAGTATTTT. Amino acids: CASSSPWGGTTDTQYF.

The gene calls are TRBV4-1 and TRBJ1-5; D perhaps matches TRBD1 (6 bases). Trimming left V 3 bases short and J 2 bases short, with 11 bases between. The germline V gene has CDR1 MGHRA and CDR2 YSYEKL. This CDR3 is 15 amino acids long. In DNA form, the CDR3 reads TGCGCCAGCAGCCAGGGGGGGCAGGGCAATCAGCCCCAGCATTTT. Protein product: CASSQGGQGNQPQHF.

As concerns this clonotype: The germline gene is not matched at one end of the junction; a read error may be the cause. The V gene is TRBV7-9, the J gene TRBJ1-5; D might be TRBD1 (6 bases). Germline CDR1 reads SEHNR; CDR2 reads FQNEAQ (reference sequence). This CDR3 has 16 residues. The CDR3 loop reads CASSPDATGSNQLQHF. CDR3 sequence (DNA): TGTGCCAGCAGCCCTGACGCGACAGGTTCAAATCAGCTCCAGCATTTT.

The chain links TRBV25-1 to TRBJ2-3; perhaps TRBD2 as D (5 bases). V lost 2 bases to trimming and J lost 0 bases, with 12 bases between them. The CDR3 runs 16 residues. Germline CDR1 and CDR2: MGHDK and SYGVNS. The CDR3 loop reads CASSEPPSFSTDTQYF. CDR3 sequence (DNA): TGTGCCAGCAGTGAACCGCCTAGCTTTAGCACAGATACGCAGTATTTT. Based on the CDR3 plus reference TRBV25-1 and TRBJ2-3, the full variable domain is EADIYQTPRYLVIGTGKKITLECSQTMGHDKMYWYQQDPGMELHLIHYSYGVNSTEKGDLSSESTVSRIRTEHFPLTLESARPSHTSQYLCASSEPPSFSTDTQYFGPGTRLTVL.

This clonotype has more than one count but fewer than ten. The chain combines TRBV7-2 with TRBJ2-5; 7 bases align to TRBD2. Germline-derived CDR1 and CDR2 are SGHTA and FQGNSA. The V segment lost 5 bases and the J segment 10 bases; nucleotides outside the gene matches: 19. This CDR3 has 16 residues. CDR3 nucleotide sequence: TGTGCCAGCAGCCTACGACTAGCCGAAATATACGTACGCCAGTACTTC. Amino acids: CASSLRLAEIYVRQYF. Based on the CDR3 plus reference TRBV7-2 and TRBJ2-5, the full variable domain is GAGVSQSPSNKVTEKGKDVELRCDPISGHTALYWYRQSLGQGLEFLIYFQGNSAPDKSGLPSDRFSAERTGGSVSTLTIQRTQQEDSAVYLCASSLRLAEIYVRQYFGPGTRLLVL.

This clonotype turned up a few times. V and J are TRBV2 and TRBJ1-1; D possibly corresponds to TRBD1 (5 bases). The V end was cut by 8 bases, the J end by 4 bases, with 14 bases between. There are 13 residues in the CDR3. CDR1 is SNHLY and CDR2 is FYNNEI in the germline V gene. CDR3 in amino acids: CASCADQGTEAFF. In DNA form, the CDR3 reads TGTGCCAGCTGCGCGGATCAGGGCACTGAAGCTTTCTTT.

This clonotype has just a few counts. The J gene is TRBJ2-1, the V gene TRBV5-1; 8 bases match TRBD2. V was clipped by 4 bases and J by 6 bases; unmatched bases: 12. The CDR3 consists of 16 residues. The germline gives CDR1 SGHRS, CDR2 YFSETQ. The CDR3 bases are TGCGCCAGCAGCCGAAATTCGGGACTAGGAGTCAATGAGCAGTTCTTC. Protein sequence: CASSRNSGLGVNEQFF.

V is TRBV6-1 and J is TRBJ2-5; 7 positions agree with TRBD2. Germline assignment: CDR1 MNHNS and CDR2 SASEGT. The CDR3 contains 13 residues. The V and J ends lost 6 bases and 5 bases, in that order; junction bases with no gene match: 6. In DNA form, the CDR3 reads TGTGCCAGCAGGTTAGCGGGTGCGGAGACCCAGTACTTC. It translates to CASRLAGAETQYF.

The rearrangement joins TRBV12-5 to TRBJ2-2; D is uncertain. The CDR3 loop spans 13 amino acids. The V gene's germline CDR1 is LGHNT and CDR2 FRNRAP. Trimming removed 4 bases from V and 0 bases from J, with 3 bases in between. The CDR3 nucleotides read TGTGCTAGTGGTTGGTCGAACACCGGGGAGCTGTTTTTT. It encodes CASGWSNTGELFF.

This clonotype came up a few times. J is TRBJ2-2 and V is TRBV7-2, with D perhaps TRBD2 (5 bases). Germline V lookup: CDR1 SGHTA, CDR2 FQGNSA. The CDR3 is 14 amino acids. Trimming removed 6 bases at V and 5 bases at J, with 13 bases between. The CDR3 here is CASSHPGLTGELFF. In nucleotides, the CDR3 is TGTGCCAGCAGTCACCCGGGATTAACCGGGGAGCTGTTTTTT.

The chain joins TRBV6-5 to TRBJ2-1, with 10 bases aligning to TRBD2. The CDR3 loop spans 14 amino acids. V trimming: 6 bases; J trimming: 7 bases; junction bases outside the gene matches: 6. Germline-derived CDR1 and CDR2 are MNHEY and SVGAGI. In DNA, the CDR3 is TGTGCCAGCAGGAAAGCGGGAGGGGGGAATGAGCAGTTCTTC. Translated: CASRKAGGGNEQFF.

There are many counts of this clonotype. V usage is TRBV7-2 and J usage is TRBJ1-2, with 9 bases fitting TRBD1. The CDR3 has 17 amino acids. Germline CDR1 and CDR2: SGHTA and FQGNSA. V lost 5 bases and J lost 4; bases outside the gene matches: 14. For the CDR3, the DNA is TGTGCCAGCAGCCCAATTCCGGGACAGGGAGAACCCTATGGCTACACCTTC. Translating gives CASSPIPGQGEPYGYTF.